Here is one T cell receptor beta chain with its context. This same CDR3 is encoded by further DNA sequences in the sample. Original processing notes: How many nucleated cells were present was estimated from reference gene primer amplification. Using immunoSEQ multiplex PCR, the repertoire was profiled, and TCRdb retains in-frame clones only, with some absent. D and trimming come from the DNA, and the V and J calls and clone size come from that table. The table lists over 110,000 clones, approximately 88% of them singletons. This sample was included in a study of blood T cell repertoires in COVID-19. Turning to the study itself: Samples representing acute and convalescent COVID-19 were sourced from the United States, Italy and Spain. PBMCs, B-cell-depleted T cells, or T cells were the source of the cDNA or gDNA that made up the material.

Germline V CDR1 and CDR2: LGHNA, YNFKEQ. The CDR3 runs to 15 residues. V lost 3 bases to trimming and J lost 4 bases; unmatched junction nucleotides: 5. Sequencing was done on a sample of peripheral blood. The source of this sequence is a woman between 50 and 59 years old with acute or convalescent COVID-19. This chain connects TRBV4-2 to TRBJ1-3; TRBD1 aligns across 8 bases. The CDR3 nucleotides read TGTGCCAGCAGCCAGGACAGGACAGGGGGAAACACCATATATTTT. The encoded protein is CASSQDRTGGNTIYF.